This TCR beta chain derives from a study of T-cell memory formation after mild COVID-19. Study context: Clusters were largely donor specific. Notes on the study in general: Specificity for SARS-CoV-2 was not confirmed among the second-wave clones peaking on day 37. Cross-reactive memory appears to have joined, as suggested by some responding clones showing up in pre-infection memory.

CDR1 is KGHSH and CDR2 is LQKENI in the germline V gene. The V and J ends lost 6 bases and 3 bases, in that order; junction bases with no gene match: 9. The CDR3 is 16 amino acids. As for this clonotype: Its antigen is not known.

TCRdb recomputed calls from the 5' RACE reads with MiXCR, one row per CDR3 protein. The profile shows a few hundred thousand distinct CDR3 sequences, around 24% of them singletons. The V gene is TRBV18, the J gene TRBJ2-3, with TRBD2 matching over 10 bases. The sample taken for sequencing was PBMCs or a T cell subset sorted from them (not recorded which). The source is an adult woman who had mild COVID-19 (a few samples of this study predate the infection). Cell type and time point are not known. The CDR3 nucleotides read TGTGCCAGCTCGCTAAGCGGGGGGGCCACGACAGATACGCAGTATTTT. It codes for CASSLSGGATTDTQYF.